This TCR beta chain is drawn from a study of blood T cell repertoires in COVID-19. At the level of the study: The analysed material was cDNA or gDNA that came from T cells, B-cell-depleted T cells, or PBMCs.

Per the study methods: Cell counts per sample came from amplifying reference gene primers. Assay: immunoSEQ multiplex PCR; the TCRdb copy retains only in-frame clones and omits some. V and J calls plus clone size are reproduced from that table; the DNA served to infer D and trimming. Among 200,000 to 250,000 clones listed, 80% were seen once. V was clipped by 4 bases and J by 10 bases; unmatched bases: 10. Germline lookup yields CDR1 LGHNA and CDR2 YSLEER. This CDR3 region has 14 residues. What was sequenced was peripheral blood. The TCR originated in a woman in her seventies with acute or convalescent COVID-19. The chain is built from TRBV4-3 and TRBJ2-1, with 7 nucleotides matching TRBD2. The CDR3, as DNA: TGCGCCAGCAGCCGGATGTTGGCGGGGGAGGAGCAGTTCTTC. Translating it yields CASSRMLAGEEQFF.